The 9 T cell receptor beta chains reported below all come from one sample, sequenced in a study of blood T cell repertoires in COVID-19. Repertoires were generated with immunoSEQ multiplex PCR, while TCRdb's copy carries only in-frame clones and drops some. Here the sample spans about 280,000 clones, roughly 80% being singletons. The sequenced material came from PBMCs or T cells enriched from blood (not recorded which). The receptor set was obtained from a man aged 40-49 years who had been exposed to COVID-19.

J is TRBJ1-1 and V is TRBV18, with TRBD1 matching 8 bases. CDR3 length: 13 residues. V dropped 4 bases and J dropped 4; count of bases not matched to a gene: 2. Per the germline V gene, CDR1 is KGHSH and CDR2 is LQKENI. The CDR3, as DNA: TGTGCCAGCTCACAACAGGGGGTCACTGAAGCTTTCTTT. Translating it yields CASSQQGVTEAFF.

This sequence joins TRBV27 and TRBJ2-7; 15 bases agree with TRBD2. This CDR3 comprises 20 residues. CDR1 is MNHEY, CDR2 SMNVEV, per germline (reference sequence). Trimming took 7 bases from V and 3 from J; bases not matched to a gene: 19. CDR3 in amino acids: CASMLRGTSGRMFSLYEQYF. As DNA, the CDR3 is TGTGCCAGCATGTTGAGAGGGACTAGCGGGAGGATGTTCTCCCTCTACGAGCAGTACTTC.

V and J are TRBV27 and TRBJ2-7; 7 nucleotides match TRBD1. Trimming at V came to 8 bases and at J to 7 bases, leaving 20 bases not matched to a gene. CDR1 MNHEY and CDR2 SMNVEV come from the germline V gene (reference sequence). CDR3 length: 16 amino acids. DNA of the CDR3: TGTGCCAGCCGACCGGGACAGCTGGACCGGCGGCGGGAGCAGTACTTC. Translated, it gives CASRPGQLDRRREQYF.

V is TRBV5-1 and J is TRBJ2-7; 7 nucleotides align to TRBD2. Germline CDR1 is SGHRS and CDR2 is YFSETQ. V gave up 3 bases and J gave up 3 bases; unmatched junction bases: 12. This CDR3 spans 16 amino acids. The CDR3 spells CASSSAVLAASYEQYF. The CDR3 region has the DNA TGCGCCAGCAGCTCTGCAGTTCTAGCGGCCAGCTACGAGCAGTACTTC.

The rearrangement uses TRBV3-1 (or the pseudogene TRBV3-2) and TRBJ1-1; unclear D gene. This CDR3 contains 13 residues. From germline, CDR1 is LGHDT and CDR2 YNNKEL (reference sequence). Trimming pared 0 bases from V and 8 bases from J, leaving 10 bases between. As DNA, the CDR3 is TGTGCCAGCAGCCAAGATCCCAGTGAAGAAGCTTTCTTT. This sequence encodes CASSQDPSEEAFF.

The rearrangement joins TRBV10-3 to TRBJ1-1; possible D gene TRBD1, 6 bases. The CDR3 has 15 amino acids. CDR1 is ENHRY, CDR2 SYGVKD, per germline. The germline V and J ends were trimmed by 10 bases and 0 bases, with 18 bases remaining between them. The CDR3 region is CATSRGARMNTEAFF. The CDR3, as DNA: TGTGCCACCTCCCGGGGGGCTCGGATGAACACTGAAGCTTTCTTT.

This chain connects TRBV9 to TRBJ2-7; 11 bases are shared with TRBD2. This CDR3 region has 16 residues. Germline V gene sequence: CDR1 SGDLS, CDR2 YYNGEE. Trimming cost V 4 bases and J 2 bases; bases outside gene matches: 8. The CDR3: CASSQSGTSGPYEQYF. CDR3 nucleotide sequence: TGTGCCAGCAGCCAGTCGGGGACTAGCGGACCCTACGAGCAGTACTTC.

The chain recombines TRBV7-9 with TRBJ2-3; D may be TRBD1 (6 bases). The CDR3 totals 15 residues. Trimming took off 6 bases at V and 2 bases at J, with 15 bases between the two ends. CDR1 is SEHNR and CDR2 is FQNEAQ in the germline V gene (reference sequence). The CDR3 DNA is TGTGCCAGCAGGCCTACGACAGGTTTCACAGATACGCAGTATTTT. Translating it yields CASRPTTGFTDTQYF.

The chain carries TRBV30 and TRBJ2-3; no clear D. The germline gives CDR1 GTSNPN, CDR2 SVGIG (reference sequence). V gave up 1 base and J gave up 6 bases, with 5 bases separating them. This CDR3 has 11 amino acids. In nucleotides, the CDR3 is TGTGCCTGGAGTGCCCTCGATACGCAGTATTTT. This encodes CAWSALDTQYF.